The clone carrying this TCR beta chain showed up just a few times. What it binds is not known. The assay was immunoSEQ multiplex PCR, and TCRdb's table has in-frame clones only and misses some. The sample carries 300,000 to 400,000 clones, over 60% recorded once. The data were taken from a study of cytotoxic CD8 clonotypes in ibrutinib-treated CLL. On the study more broadly: Collecting the response samples happened after a median 12 months of treatment, with a range of 6 to 36.

This CDR3 comprises 16 residues. The germline gives CDR1 SGHTA, CDR2 FQGTGA. V was cut by 4 bases and J by 2 bases, with 15 bases left in between. Study results and caveats: Clonality was higher at ibrutinib response and returned toward baseline at progression. Sampling times (in sustained-remission versus progressing patients) were not the same.

This receptor was obtained from a human donor with chronic lymphocytic leukemia. This chain uses TRBV7-3 with TRBJ1-5; D is ambiguous. Source: PBMCs, taken after 36 months of ibrutinib treatment. The CDR3 is CASSYADPRGNQPQHF. CDR3 nucleotides: TGTGCCAGCAGCTACGCGGATCCAAGGGGCAATCAGCCCCAGCATTTT.